These 23 T cell receptor beta chains were all obtained from the same sample, sequenced in a study of T-cell reconstitution after alpha-beta-depleted transplantation in children. Unique molecular identifiers were incorporated into the prepared TCRbeta library. Using its own MiXCR run on the PCR reads, TCRdb lists one record per CDR3 protein. The repertoire includes approximately 200,000 distinct CDR3 sequences, roughly 14% of them detected once, and under 15% sits in the top ten. The sample here was PBMCs from the stem cell graft donor, taken from the stem cell graft. These receptors all stem from a human donor who donated a stem cell graft to a child with acute lymphoblastic leukemia.

This clonotype appeared a few times. The V call is TRBV6-5, the J call TRBJ2-7; D remains unclear. This CDR3 is built from 12 residues. Deletions cut 10 bases from V and 2 bases from J, with 12 bases between. Germline V gene data show CDR1 as MNHEY and CDR2 as SVGAGI. CDR3: CATKLPPYEQYF. Here the CDR3 DNA reads TGTGCCACCAAGCTCCCCCCCTACGAGCAGTACTTC.

This clonotype was found a few times. This chain connects TRBV20-1 to TRBJ2-1; TRBD2 agrees at 14 bases. The CDR3 loop spans 15 amino acids. Trimming took 5 bases from V and 15 from J; bases not matched to a gene: 15. In germline, CDR1 is DFQATT, CDR2 SNEGSKA (reference sequence). The CDR3 DNA follows: TGCAGTGCTCGGGGTGTTGGACTAGCGGGAGGAGGGCGGTTCTTC. Amino acid sequence: CSARGVGLAGGGRFF.

This clonotype was recorded many times. This rearrangement joins TRBV5-1 to TRBJ1-1; no clear D gene. V gave up 4 bases and J gave up 6 bases, with 16 bases separating them. CDR1 and CDR2 from the germline V gene are SGHRS and YFSETQ. The CDR3 is 14 residues long. CDR3 coding DNA: TGCGCCAGCAGCCCGGATGTCCCCGGCGCTGAAGCTTTCTTT. Translation gives CASSPDVPGAEAFF.

In its sample, this clonotype was seen many times. This chain links TRBV12-3 or TRBV12-4 with TRBJ2-5, with D uncertain. V lost 2 bases and J 2 bases, leaving 9 bases between the germline ends. This CDR3 is 14 amino acids long. CDR3 sequence (DNA): TGTGCCAGCAGTTTATTATCGGCTCAAGAGACCCAGTACTTC. Amino acids: CASSLLSAQETQYF.

This clonotype was seen ten or more times. J is TRBJ1-3 and V is TRBV12-3 or TRBV12-4; D is uncertain. The CDR3 length is 15 residues. Trimming pared 5 bases from V and 7 bases from J, leaving 18 bases between. CDR3 sequence reads: CASSITSPVRNTIYF. CDR3 in DNA: TGTGCCAGCAGTATAACGAGCCCGGTCAGGAACACCATATATTTT.

Many counts were recorded for this clonotype. This rearrangement joins TRBV12-3 or TRBV12-4 to TRBJ1-4, with 8 bases matching TRBD1. V lost 7 bases, J lost 4 bases, and 17 bases stayed unmatched. CDR3 length: 18 residues. The CDR3 coding sequence is TGTGCCAGCACCTTGGGTCAGGGGGCCGCGGGGGTTAATGAAAAACTGTTTTTT. Amino acids: CASTLGQGAAGVNEKLFF.

Ten or more counts support this clonotype. The chain has TRBV11-2 and TRBJ2-3; 12 bases agree with TRBD2. With 5 bases clipped from V and 3 bases from J, the junction kept 6 bases outside the gene matches. The CDR3 covers 16 residues. Germline values: CDR1 SGHAT, CDR2 FQNNGV. CDR3 nucleotide sequence: TGTGCCAGCAGCCCACGGACTAGCGGGAAGACAGATACGCAGTATTTT. This codes for CASSPRTSGKTDTQYF.

This clonotype was observed many times. This chain connects TRBV12-3 or TRBV12-4 to TRBJ2-5; TRBD1 aligns across 11 bases. V dropped 5 bases and J dropped 7; count of bases not matched to a gene: 15. The CDR3 has 17 amino acids. The CDR3 spells CASSRGQGAGGEGTQYF. The CDR3 DNA reads TGTGCCAGCAGTCGCGGACAGGGGGCGGGGGGTGAGGGGACCCAGTACTTC.

At least ten counts were recorded for this clonotype. This chain connects TRBV29-1 to TRBJ1-2, with TRBD1 identical over 7 bases. Germline CDR1 SQVTM, CDR2 ANQGSEA. The CDR3 loop spans 15 amino acids. The V gene end was trimmed by 4 bases and the J gene end by 4 bases; junction bases not matched to a gene: 12. This CDR3 is CSVAAFPGQSYGYTF. CDR3 bases: TGCAGCGTTGCGGCTTTCCCGGGACAGAGCTATGGCTACACCTTC.

This clonotype was detected many times. The genes are TRBV6-1 and TRBJ2-3, with unresolved D. The V gene's germline CDR1 is MNHNS and CDR2 SASEGT. Trimming pared 1 base from V and 4 bases from J, leaving 6 bases between. This CDR3 contains 13 residues. In DNA form, the CDR3 reads TGTGCCAGCAGTGAAGGTTCCCCAGATACGCAGTATTTT. This gives the protein CASSEGSPDTQYF.

This clonotype was observed many times. CDR3 protein: CASSQDGPGEAFF. The DNA of the CDR3 is TGTGCCAGCAGTCAAGACGGGCCAGGTGAAGCTTTCTTT. This chain uses TRBV27 with TRBJ1-1, with unresolved D. Germline V gene data show CDR1 as MNHEY and CDR2 as SMNVEV (reference sequence). The CDR3 loop spans 13 amino acids. The V end was cut by 5 bases, the J end by 7 bases, with 14 bases between.

The V and J genes are TRBV29-1 and TRBJ2-3; 9 positions agree with TRBD1. The CDR3 totals 15 residues. Germline lookup yields CDR1 SQVTM and CDR2 ANQGSEA. V lost 6 bases, J lost 3 bases, and 10 bases stayed unmatched. CDR3 DNA sequence: TGCAGCGTCCAAAACAGGGGGCGCGGAACAGATACGCAGTATTTT. This gives the protein CSVQNRGRGTDTQYF.

Regarding this clonotype: A much larger clone is a single base away; this may be a read error. J is TRBJ2-1 and V is TRBV10-3, with 11 nucleotides matching TRBD2. This CDR3 has 15 amino acids. Germline assignment: CDR1 ENHRY and CDR2 SYGVKD. The CDR3 loop reads CAISESGLADTEQFF. CDR3 sequence (DNA): TGTGCCATCAGCGAGTCGGGACTAGCGGACACTGAGCAGTTCTTC.

This clonotype was detected many times. V and J are TRBV20-1 and TRBJ2-1; D remains ambiguous. This CDR3 is 11 amino acids long. Germline lookup yields CDR1 DFQATT and CDR2 SNEGSKA (reference sequence). V dropped 5 bases and J dropped 3 bases, with 5 bases sitting between them. The CDR3 loop reads CSAAHYNEQFF. CDR3 DNA: TGCAGTGCTGCCCACTACAATGAGCAGTTCTTC.

This clonotype was recorded many times. The chain carries TRBV5-1 and TRBJ2-1; the match to TRBD2 covers 7 bases. J gave up 9 bases and V 0 bases, and 3 bases lay outside the gene matches. The V gene's germline CDR1 is SGHRS and CDR2 YFSETQ. This CDR3 is built from 13 residues. CDR3 protein: CASSLDPGGEQFF. CDR3 sequence (DNA): TGCGCCAGCAGCTTGGACCCGGGAGGTGAGCAGTTCTTC.

This clonotype has a count of ten or more. The rearrangement uses TRBV5-1 and TRBJ1-5; D gene uncertain. With 0 bases removed from V and 5 bases from J, the gap between germline ends came to 9 bases. CDR1 is SGHRS, CDR2 YFSETQ, per germline. The CDR3 totals 14 residues. The CDR3: CASSLDGGDQPQHF. The CDR3 DNA reads as TGCGCCAGCAGCTTGGATGGCGGGGATCAGCCCCAGCATTTT.

As regards this clonotype: A read error may explain this, as a much larger clone is one base away. This rearrangement joins TRBV9 to TRBJ2-7, with D tentatively TRBD2 (6 bases). V was cut by 2 bases and J by 10 bases, with 16 bases left in between. This CDR3 spans 13 amino acids. Germline CDR1 is SGDLS and CDR2 is YYNGEE. CDR3 residues: CASSVRRGSDQYF. In nucleotides, the CDR3 is TGTGCCAGCAGCGTCCGGCGGGGCAGCGACCAGTACTTC.

This clonotype has a handful of counts. The chain carries TRBV29-1 and TRBJ2-7, with D uncertain. Germline V lookup: CDR1 SQVTM, CDR2 ANQGSEA. The CDR3 spans 18 residues. The CDR3 coding sequence is TGCAACCGTCGGACGGATCCTCCCCTTTTCCCCTTCGGCTACGAGCAGTACTTC. Translated, it gives CNRRTDPPLFPFGYEQYF.

V gene TRBV5-1 combines with J gene TRBJ2-5; D is ambiguous. Germline lookup yields CDR1 SGHRS and CDR2 YFSETQ. V gave up 1 base and J gave up 2 bases, with 6 bases separating them. The CDR3 is 13 amino acids. The CDR3 region is CASSLTYQETQYF. CDR3 sequence (DNA): TGCGCCAGCAGCTTGACGTATCAAGAGACCCAGTACTTC.

This clonotype occurred a few times. The rearrangement uses TRBV5-1 and TRBJ2-1; weak D call: TRBD2 (6 bases). The germline V gene has CDR1 SGHRS and CDR2 YFSETQ. Between the trimmed V and J ends, which lost 1 base and 5 bases, there was a span of 13 bases. There are 15 residues in the CDR3. The CDR3 DNA reads TGCGCCAGCAGCTTGTACGGGGGAACCAACAATGAGCAGTTCTTC. Translating it yields CASSLYGGTNNEQFF.

In its sample, this clonotype was seen many times. The CDR3: CASSSSWYNEQFF. The CDR3 nucleotides read TGCGCCAGCAGCTCATCATGGTACAATGAGCAGTTCTTC. The gene calls are TRBV5-1 and TRBJ2-1; D gene ambiguous. Germline V gene lookup returns CDR1 SGHRS and CDR2 YFSETQ. This CDR3 contains 13 residues. V lost 3 bases, J lost 4 bases, and 8 bases lay in between.

This clonotype was recorded many times. DNA of the CDR3: TGCGCCACTGCGACGGGGGTTTCCTCTAGCACAGATACGCAGTATTTT. Amino acid sequence: CATATGVSSSTDTQYF. The chain links TRBV5-1 to TRBJ2-3, with D perhaps TRBD2 (6 bases). Germline V lookup: CDR1 SGHRS, CDR2 YFSETQ. CDR3 length: 16 residues. V was trimmed by 9 bases and J by 0 bases, leaving 20 bases between them.

Ten or more counts support this clonotype. J is TRBJ1-2 and V is TRBV18; 10 nucleotides line up with TRBD1. Germline-derived CDR1 and CDR2 are KGHSH and LQKENI. The CDR3 is 15 residues long. The ends lost 1 base at V and 2 bases at J; junction bases unmatched: 1. The DNA for the CDR3 is TGTGCCAGCTCACCACGGGACAGGGGAAACTATGGCTACACCTTC. Translation: CASSPRDRGNYGYTF.